A single sample is the source of the 19 T cell receptor beta chains below, sequenced in a study of Tregs in tolerant kidney transplant recipients. Here immunoSEQ multiplex PCR was the method, and the copy in TCRdb shows in-frame clones only, minus some. The sample data list roughly 48,000 clones. Sample: CD4+ T cells from blood, taken before the transplant. The source of these receptors is a human donor who received a combined kidney and bone marrow transplant.

Concerning this clone itself: The CDR3 extends 3 residues past the end of the read, so its final part is completed from the germline J gene. V and J are TRBV5-6 and TRBJ2-3; D remains unclear. CDR1 and CDR2 from the germline V gene are SGHDT and YYEEEE. Trimming took 4 bases from V and 1 from J, leaving 10 bases between them. CDR3 length equals 14 residues. The DNA read from the CDR3 is TGTGCCAGCAGCCCCTGGGCCCGCACAGATACG. The encoded protein is CASSPWARTDT. The CDR3 in its entirety is CASSPWARTDTQYF.

About this clone itself: The read halts 3 residues ahead of the CDR3 end, with the missing end drawn from the germline J gene. V usage is TRBV5-1 and J usage is TRBJ2-3; D is ambiguous. Trimming removed 1 base at V and 2 bases at J, with 8 bases between. Germline CDR1 SGHRS, CDR2 YFSETQ. This CDR3 comprises 14 residues. CDR3: CASSLLVFTDTQYF. The sequenced part of the CDR3 DNA is TGCGCCAGCAGCTTGTTAGTCTTCACAGATACG.

Notes on this clone: The read ends 3 residues early relative to the CDR3; the germline J gene fills the gap. J is TRBJ2-7 and V is TRBV7-6; possibly TRBD1 for D (6 bases). Trimming removed 5 bases from V and 3 bases from J, with 20 bases in between. CDR3 length: 16 residues. CDR1 and CDR2 from the germline V gene are SGHVS and FNYEAQ. Here the CDR3 reads CASSPIQGWSFYEQYF. The CDR3 DNA, read in part, is TGTGCCAGCAGCCCCATTCAGGGGTGGAGCTTCTACGAG.

A word on this clone: One junction end does not reproduce the germline sequence, and a read error may be involved. The read terminates 3 residues ahead of where the CDR3 ends, so the germline J gene completes it. The chain couples TRBV7-7 to TRBJ2-1; TRBD2 aligns across 8 bases. The length of the CDR3 is 15 residues. CDR1 is SSHAT and CDR2 is FNYEAQ in the germline V gene (reference sequence). The chain's CDR3 is CASSLAPSGRNEQFF. CDR3 bases read: TGTGCTAGCAGCCTAGCCCCTAGCGGGCGCAATGAG.

A word on this clone: The read ends 3 residues before the CDR3 terminus; that terminus is restored from the germline J gene. The chain uses TRBV20-1 and TRBJ1-1, with TRBD1 identical over 7 bases. The ends lost 0 bases at V and 3 bases at J; junction bases unmatched: 10. Germline CDR1 reads DFQATT; CDR2 reads SNEGSKA (reference sequence). The CDR3 is 16 amino acids. The CDR3 here is CSARDREGAGYTEAFF. CDR3 bases read: TGCAGTGCTAGAGATCGGGAGGGGGCAGGTTACACTGAA.

As to this clone: From the germline J gene comes the end of the CDR3, since the read stops 3 residues before it. V and J are TRBV13 and TRBJ2-3; tentatively, D is TRBD1 (5 bases). Germline assignment: CDR1 PRHDT and CDR2 FYEKMQ (reference sequence). V dropped 2 bases and J dropped 3 bases, with 6 bases sitting between them. There are 13 residues in the CDR3. The sequenced part of the CDR3 DNA is TGTGCCAGCAGCTTACAGGGTACAGATACG. This encodes CASSLQGTDT. The full CDR3 reads CASSLQGTDTQYF.

As concerns this clone: The CDR3 goes on 3 residues after the read ends, and that part is filled in from the germline J gene. The chain links TRBV2 to TRBJ1-1; 7 bases fit TRBD1. This CDR3 has 16 amino acids. Trimming took 3 bases from V and 3 from J; bases not matched to a gene: 10. Per the germline V gene, CDR1 is SNHLY and CDR2 is FYNNEI. The chain's CDR3 is CASSEGMTGSDTEAFF. CDR3 DNA, as far as it was read: TGTGCCAGCAGTGAGGGGATGACAGGGTCGGACACTGAA.

A remark on this clone: Coverage ceases 3 residues before the CDR3 finishes, and the germline J gene fills in the end. The J gene is TRBJ2-1, the V gene TRBV29-1, with D tentatively TRBD1 or TRBD2 (6 bases each). Per germline, CDR1 SQVTM and CDR2 ANQGSEA. V gave up 4 bases and J gave up 7 bases, with 8 bases separating them. The CDR3 is made up of 11 amino acids. The part of the CDR3 DNA that was read is TGCAGCGTTGGGAGGGGGAATGAG. Protein product: CSVGRGNE. The whole CDR3 sequence reads CSVGRGNEQFF.

Concerning this clone: The CDR3 end falls 3 residues outside the read, so it is completed with the germline J gene. The chain recombines TRBV6-2 or TRBV6-3 with TRBJ1-5; 7 bases align to TRBD1. This CDR3 is 16 amino acids long. From germline, CDR1 is MNHEY and CDR2 SVGEGT. V was pared by 8 bases and J by 0 bases, with 10 bases of the junction left unmatched. CDR3 DNA, as far as it was read: TGTGCCAGCGATACCGGGACAGCTAATAGCAATCAGCCC. Protein sequence: CASDTGTANSNQP. The full CDR3 protein is CASDTGTANSNQPQHF.

To note about this clone: The read terminates 3 residues before the CDR3 end, so the remaining end is supplied by the germline J gene. The same CDR3 can be traced to other DNA sequences in this sample. J is TRBJ2-2 and V is TRBV7-9; 13 bases line up with TRBD2. This CDR3 is built from 15 residues. The junction had 3 bases not matched to a gene; V was cut back by 6 bases and J by 5 bases. The germline V gene has CDR1 SEHNR and CDR2 FQNEAQ (reference sequence). Partial CDR3 DNA: TGTGCCAGCAGGACTAGCGGGAGGTCAACCGGGGAG. Protein sequence: CASRTSGRSTGE. The whole CDR3 is CASRTSGRSTGELFF.

Note on this clone: The read terminates 3 residues ahead of where the CDR3 ends, so the germline J gene completes it. The chain uses TRBV5-1 and TRBJ2-1; 12 bases are shared with TRBD2. V shed 4 bases, J shed 4 bases, and the junction held 6 bases outside the gene matches. CDR1 SGHRS and CDR2 YFSETQ come from the germline V gene. There are 16 residues in the CDR3. The sequenced CDR3 bases are TGCGCCAGCAGCGGACTAGCGGGGTCCCCTTACAATGAG. Protein: CASSGLAGSPYNE. The entire CDR3 reads CASSGLAGSPYNEQFF.

For this clone: The read ends 3 residues before the CDR3 terminus; that terminus is restored from the germline J gene. The V and J genes are TRBV20-1 and TRBJ2-7; D is possibly TRBD2 (6 bases). The CDR3 contains 15 residues. Trimming removed 2 bases at V and 3 bases at J, with 17 bases between. Germline CDR1 reads DFQATT; CDR2 reads SNEGSKA (reference sequence). The chain's CDR3 is CSARSSREAGYEQYF. The covered CDR3 bases are TGCAGTGCTAGATCAAGCCGGGAAGCGGGCTACGAG.

For this clone: The read terminates 3 residues before the CDR3 end, so the remaining end is supplied by the germline J gene. The rearrangement links TRBV7-6 to TRBJ2-5, with D tentatively TRBD2 (6 bases). V dropped 1 base and J dropped 3 bases, with 12 bases sitting between them. Germline values: CDR1 SGHVS, CDR2 FNYEAQ. CDR3 size: 15 residues. The DNA read from the CDR3 is TGTGCCAGCAGCTTAGGGGACTTGGGGGAAGAGACC. Encoded protein: CASSLGDLGEET. In full, the CDR3 is CASSLGDLGEETQYF.

In regard to this clone: The CDR3 end falls 3 residues outside the read, so it is completed with the germline J gene. The chain employs TRBV18 and TRBJ2-3, with 12 bases that match TRBD2. Trimming at V came to 6 bases and at J to 2 bases, leaving 9 bases not matched to a gene. The CDR3 consists of 17 residues. Germline V lookup: CDR1 KGHSH, CDR2 LQKENI. The sequenced CDR3 bases are TGTGCCAGCTCGCCCTACCGGACTAGCGGGATCACAGATACG. Its protein product is CASSPYRTSGITDT. The full CDR3 protein reads CASSPYRTSGITDTQYF. Full variable domain (rest looked up from reference TRBV18 and TRBJ2-3): NAGVMQNPRHLVRRRGQEARLRCSPMKGHSHVYWYRQLPEEGLKFMVYLQKENIIDESGMPKERFSAEFPKEGPSILRIQQVVRGDSAAYFCASSPYRTSGITDTQYFGPGTRLTVL.

As for this clone: The read is 3 residues too short to cover the CDR3 end, so that end is filled in from the germline J gene. The rearrangement links TRBV12-3 or TRBV12-4 to TRBJ1-1, with D possibly matching TRBD1 (6 bases). Trimming took off 6 bases at V and 1 base at J, with 9 bases between the two ends. CDR3 size: 13 residues. CDR3 protein: CASRPTGNTEAFF. CDR3 DNA (partial): TGTGCCAGCAGGCCGACAGGGAACACTGAA.

A remark on this clone: The read terminates 3 residues before the CDR3 end, so the remaining end is supplied by the germline J gene. The rearrangement joins TRBV5-1 to TRBJ1-4, with D maybe TRBD1 (5 bases). The CDR3 covers 16 residues. Trimming cost V 3 bases and J 0 bases, with 12 bases left between them. Germline CDR1 reads SGHRS; CDR2 reads YFSETQ. Incomplete CDR3 DNA: TGCGCCAGCAGCTCAGGACAACCTGCAACTAATGAAAAA. Translated, it gives CASSSGQPATNEK. The whole CDR3 sequence is CASSSGQPATNEKLFF. The full variable domain, in which reference TRBV5-1 and TRBJ1-4 provide the parts outside the CDR3, is KAGVTQTPRYLIKTRGQQVTLSCSPISGHRSVSWYQQTPGQGLQFLFEYFSETQRNKGNFPGRFSGRQFSNSRSEMNVSTLELGDSALYLCASSSGQPATNEKLFFGSGTQLSVL.

The covered CDR3 bases are TGCAGTGCTAGGCCTGCGGGACAGGGTGGCAATGAG. Its translation: CSARPAGQGGNE. From start to end, the CDR3 is CSARPAGQGGNEQFF. The chain couples TRBV20-1 to TRBJ2-1, with TRBD1 matching 9 bases. The read ends 3 residues shy of where the CDR3 ends; the end is completed using the germline J gene. The V gene's germline CDR1 is DFQATT and CDR2 SNEGSKA (reference sequence). J gave up 6 bases and V 3 bases, and 9 bases lay outside the gene matches. The CDR3 consists of 15 residues.

Details on this clone: The read comes to an end 3 residues before the CDR3 does, leaving the germline J gene to fill in the end. This chain connects TRBV20-1 to TRBJ2-3; 13 nucleotides match TRBD2. With 5 bases clipped from V and 2 bases from J, the junction kept 4 bases outside the gene matches. The germline V gene encodes CDR1 DFQATT and CDR2 SNEGSKA (reference sequence). The CDR3 length is 15 residues. The CDR3 reads CSAEGLAGFTDTQYF. CDR3 DNA, as far as it was read: TGCAGTGCTGAGGGACTAGCGGGATTCACAGATACG.

Worth noting for this clone: The read terminates 3 residues ahead of where the CDR3 ends, so the germline J gene completes it. The J gene is TRBJ2-2, the V gene TRBV2; D gene unclear. The CDR3 spans 14 residues. The germline gives CDR1 SNHLY, CDR2 FYNNEI. The V end was cut by 4 bases, the J end by 4 bases, with 10 bases between. CDR3 bases read: TGTGCCAGCAGTGTGGTCAGGCCCACCGGGGAG. It encodes CASSVVRPTGE. The entire CDR3 is CASSVVRPTGELFF.